This T cell receptor beta chain stems from a study of human T cells and chemical hapten exposure (dated by TCRdb to the early 2020s). Some background on the complete study: For sensitization, 2% DPC in acetone was applied to a 2 cm by 2 cm area of upper inner arm skin. Libraries were pooled for sequencing, and per-sample TCR yields varied mainly because of small differences in library volumes within the pool. Peripheral blood TCR repertoire changes were tracked in vivo in alopecia patients during primary and secondary sensitization to the hapten diphenylcyclopropenone (DPC). Twenty-nine alopecia patients provided blood for TCR sequencing at one to four time points (pre-sensitization, 2, 6 and 24 weeks). Patch testing was done on the upper back using Finn chambers containing 0.01% DPC, and results were scored after 6 days according to International Contact Dermatitis Research Group standards. Blood samples were taken from patients before sensitization (week 0) and at 2, 6 and about 24 weeks after DPC sensitization. Weekly therapeutic DPC doses were additionally applied to the scalp of patients throughout the approximately 24-week study period. Alopecia areata with under or over 50% scalp involvement, alopecia totalis and alopecia universalis were represented in the patient cohort, which was mostly female. What the authors observed across the whole study: Patch test score was positively correlated with the number of PT1 expanded TCRs, with significance at thresholds 8, 16 and 32 but not at 4. After repeated subsampling, the strength of the expansion versus patch-test correlation and the threshold at which it became significant changed. DPC sensitization did not change how many TCRs were above 1 in 1000 frequency, and no evidence was found of alterations in global repertoire structure. Alopecia, a presumed autoimmune disease, was present in all patients, so the immune response of the patients might differ from that of healthy individuals. Expanded TCRs formed significantly more large CDR3 similarity clusters than pre-sensitization or healthy control sets, consistent with antigen-driven responses.

The label giving this sample's time point can be read as: patch test 1, 2 weeks after DPC sensitization. The treatment or condition label here, explained by the study, means: therapeutic diphenylcyclopropenone sensitization with weekly scalp DPC. At each patch-test visit, blood was drawn before the patch test was applied. Patients were considered eligible if aged 18 to 70, diagnosed with alopecia and deemed suitable for DPC therapy, and patients were excluded if pregnant. Total RNA was extracted from unfractionated whole blood that had been collected in Tempus Blood RNA tubes. CDR1 and CDR2, per the germline V gene, are SGHTA and FQGNSA. Including cysteine and phenylalanine, the CDR3 has 15 amino acids. Here the CDR3 DNA is all that survives: 45 bases in frame from base 1. Trimming removed 4 bases from V and 11 bases from J; the gene matches leave 11 bases unexplained. To prepare the library, RACE was applied. The sequencer was a NextSeq 500. Library preparation attached unique molecular identifiers to individual cDNA molecules for quantitative, reproducible TCR counting. For every blood RNA sample, sequencing covered both the TCR alpha and TCR beta chains. On the authors' methods: Samples had a median of 95,638 TCRs, with a range from about 23,224 to 690,600. V, J and CDR3 annotation of the TCR reads was carried out using the Decombinator software suite. For PS versus PT1 abundance plots, all samples were subsampled to the same number of TCRs (28,000). Expanded TCRs were defined as absent before sensitization and observed at least eight times at the 2-week time point. TCRdb applied fastp at Q25 and MiXCR to the public reads, then kept only in-frame beta chains. Each CDR3 protein gets just one entry, which takes the most common genes and DNA from the rows behind it. TCRdb's processing, not the study's, gives the V and J calls here. The sample includes more than 55,000 distinct CDR3 sequences, with about 9.1% observed a single time. Approximately 3% of the sample rests with the top ten.

This clonotype was picked up many times. Its binding antigen is unknown. Base-call qualities are not available, and no considerably larger clone is one nucleotide away. This TCR derives from a woman in her forties with alopecia areata. Some clones in this sample may be carry-over from other donors' samples. The sequencing used whole blood, collected in connection with sensitization to the hapten diphenylcyclopropenone (DPC). The rearrangement joined TRBV7-2 to TRBJ1-6; 7 central bases correspond to TRBD1. The CDR3 loop reads CASSSRTGGITPLHF. The DNA is TGTGCCAGCAGCTCCCGGACAGGAGGCATAACACCCCTCCACTTT.